Listed below are T cell receptor beta chains from one sample, sequenced in a study of CD8 T cells in Susac syndrome. TCRdb used MiXCR to reprocess the immunoSEQ multiplex PCR reads, holding one entry per CDR3 protein. Counted here are under 200,000 distinct CDR3 sequences, 90% to 97% occurring once; the ten biggest clones make up 0.1% to 0.15%. The sample taken for sequencing was CD4+ T cells from PBMCs. The receptors stem from a human donor with Susac syndrome. The CDR3 runs from the conserved cysteine through the conserved F or W. A D gene is named only where the DNA matches it firmly. Where a row states a size, it is once, few, many or the class of an expanded clone; other rows omit it.

NA,TRBJ2-3,NA,TRBV30,CAHSKRRGDTQYF,TGTGCCCACTCCAAGCGCAGGGGAGATACGCAGTATTTT
NA,TRBJ1-2,TRBD1,TRBV12-3/TRBV12-4,CASSSLEDRGKGNYGYTF,TGTGCCAGCAGTTCCCTTGAGGACAGGGGAAAGGGGAACTATGGCTACACCTTC
NA,TRBJ2-3,TRBD2,TRBV20-1,CSARVGSGSVNTQYF,TGCAGTGCTAGAGTGGGTAGCGGGAGTGTAAATACGCAGTATTTT
once,TRBJ2-3,NA,TRBV20-1,CSASEAGRTDTQYF,TGCAGTGCTAGTGAGGCAGGGAGGACAGATACGCAGTATTTT
NA,TRBJ2-2,TRBD2,TRBV4-2,CASSDIAGDTGELFF,TGTGCCAGCAGCGATATAGCGGGGGACACCGGGGAGCTGTTTTTT
NA,TRBJ1-1,TRBD1,TRBV14,CASSQVWNRGAFF,TGTGCCAGCAGCCAAGTGTGGAACAGGGGAGCTTTCTTT
once,TRBJ1-5,TRBD1,TRBV6-6,CASSRPGGLQPQHF,TGTGCCAGCAGTCGCCCAGGGGGATTGCAGCCCCAGCATTTT
NA,TRBJ1-4,NA,TRBV30,CAWCRVFGEKLFF,TGTGCCTGGTGCCGGGTGTTTGGTGAAAAACTGTTTTTT
NA,TRBJ1-1,NA,TRBV6-6,CASSSVGEGEAFF,TGTGCCAGCAGCTCGGTCGGGGAGGGTGAAGCTTTCTTT
NA,TRBJ2-5,NA,TRBV30,CAWTRGETQYF,TGTGCCTGGACTAGAGGAGAGACCCAGTACTTC
NA,TRBJ2-3,NA,TRBV11-2,CASSYSGRSSTDTQYF,TGTGCCAGCAGCTATTCTGGCCGATCTAGCACAGATACGCAGTATTTT
NA,TRBJ2-3,TRBD1,TRBV29-1,CSVDWDRATDTQYF,TGCAGCGTTGATTGGGACAGAGCCACAGATACGCAGTATTTT
NA,TRBJ1-1,NA,TRBV20-1,CSARDLGSGTEAFF,TGCAGTGCTAGAGATTTGGGATCGGGCACTGAAGCTTTCTTT
NA,TRBJ2-7,NA,TRBV13,CASSPTGRNLDEQYF,TGTGCCAGCAGCCCCACGGGACGGAACCTTGACGAGCAGTACTTC
NA,TRBJ1-4,NA,TRBV6-5,CASGRAHSQLFF,TGTGCCAGCGGGAGGGCGCACTCTCAACTGTTTTTT
NA,TRBJ2-3,TRBD2,TRBV24-1,CATSDLSSGGLTDTQYF,TGTGCCACCAGTGATTTGTCTAGCGGGGGGCTCACAGATACGCAGTATTTT
few,TRBJ1-2,TRBD1,TRBV18,CASSPGTDYGYTF,TGTGCCAGCTCACCAGGGACAGACTATGGCTACACCTTC
NA,TRBJ1-2,NA,TRBV27,CASSLTSGDGYTF,TGTGCCAGCAGTCTGACCTCAGGGGACGGCTACACCTTC
once,TRBJ2-5,NA,TRBV12-3/TRBV12-4,CASSFGALYQETQYF,TGTGCCAGCAGTTTTGGGGCACTGTACCAAGAGACCCAGTACTTC
NA,TRBJ2-7,NA,TRBV29-1,CSVGAGPYEQYF,TGCAGCGTTGGGGCAGGGCCTTACGAGCAGTACTTC